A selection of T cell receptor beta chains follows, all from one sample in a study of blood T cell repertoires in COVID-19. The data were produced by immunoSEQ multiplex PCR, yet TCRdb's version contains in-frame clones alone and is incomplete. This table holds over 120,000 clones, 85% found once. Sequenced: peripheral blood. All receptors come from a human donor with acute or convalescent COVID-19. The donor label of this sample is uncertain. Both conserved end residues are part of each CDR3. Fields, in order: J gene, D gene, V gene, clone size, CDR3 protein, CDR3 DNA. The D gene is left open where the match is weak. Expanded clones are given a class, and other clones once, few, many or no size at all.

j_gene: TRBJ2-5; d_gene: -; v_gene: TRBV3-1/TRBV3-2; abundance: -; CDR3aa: CASSQEGSQETQYF; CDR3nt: TGTGCCAGCAGCCAAGAGGGCAGCCAAGAGACCCAGTACTTC
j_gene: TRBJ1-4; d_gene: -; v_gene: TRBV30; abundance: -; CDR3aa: CASRGLTNEKLFF; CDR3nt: TGTGCCAGCCGAGGGTTAACTAATGAAAAACTGTTTTTT
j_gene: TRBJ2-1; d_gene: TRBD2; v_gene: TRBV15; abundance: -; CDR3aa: CATSRTSGSGGNEQFF; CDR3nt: TGTGCCACCAGCAGAACTAGCGGGAGTGGTGGCAATGAGCAGTTCTTC
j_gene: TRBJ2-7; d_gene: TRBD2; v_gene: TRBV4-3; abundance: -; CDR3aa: CASSRGLAGYFEQYF; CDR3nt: TGCGCCAGCAGCCGCGGACTAGCGGGGTATTTCGAGCAGTACTTC
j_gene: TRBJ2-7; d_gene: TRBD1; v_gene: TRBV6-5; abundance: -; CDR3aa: CASSITGGYEQYF; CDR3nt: TGTGCCAGCAGTATTACAGGGGGCTACGAGCAGTACTTC
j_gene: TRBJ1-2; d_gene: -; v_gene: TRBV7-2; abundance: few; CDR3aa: CASSLTDNSRYTF; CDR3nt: TGTGCCAGCAGCTTAACGGACAATTCACGCTACACCTTC
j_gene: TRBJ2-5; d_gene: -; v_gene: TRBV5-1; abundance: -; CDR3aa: CASSLRGETQYF; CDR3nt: TGCGCCAGCAGTTTAAGAGGGGAGACCCAGTACTTC
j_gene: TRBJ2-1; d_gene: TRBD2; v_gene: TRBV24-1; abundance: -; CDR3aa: CATSDFRAGGLYEQFF; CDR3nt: TGTGCCACCAGTGATTTCCGAGCGGGGGGGCTTTATGAGCAGTTCTTC
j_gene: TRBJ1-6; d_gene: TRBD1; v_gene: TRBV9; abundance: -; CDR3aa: CASTKGTAHNSPLHF; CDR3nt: TGTGCCAGCACCAAAGGGACAGCCCACAATTCACCCCTCCACTTT
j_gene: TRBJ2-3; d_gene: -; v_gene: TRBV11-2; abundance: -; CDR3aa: CASSFGTGFADTQYF; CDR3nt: TGTGCCAGCAGCTTCGGCACAGGGTTCGCAGATACGCAGTATTTT
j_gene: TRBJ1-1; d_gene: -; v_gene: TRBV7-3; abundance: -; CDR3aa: CASSSSGGTEAFF; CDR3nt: TGTGCCAGCAGCTCCTCCGGGGGGACTGAAGCTTTCTTT
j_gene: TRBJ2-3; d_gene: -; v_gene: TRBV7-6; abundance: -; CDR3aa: CASSRGVGASTDTQYF; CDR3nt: TGTGCCAGCAGTCGCGGAGTCGGAGCTAGCACAGATACGCAGTATTTT
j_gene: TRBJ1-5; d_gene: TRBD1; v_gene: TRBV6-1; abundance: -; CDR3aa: CASSEARDSYNNQPQHF; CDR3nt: TGTGCCAGCAGTGAAGCGCGGGACAGTTATAACAATCAGCCCCAGCATTTT
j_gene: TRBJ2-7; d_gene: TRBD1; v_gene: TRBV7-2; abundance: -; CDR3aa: CASSWPGQKYEQYF; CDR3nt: TGTGCCAGCAGCTGGCCGGGACAGAAGTACGAGCAGTACTTC
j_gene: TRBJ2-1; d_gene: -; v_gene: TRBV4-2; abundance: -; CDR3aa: CASSQDGGRGISYNEQFF; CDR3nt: TGTGCCAGCAGCCAAGATGGGGGACGCGGGATCTCCTACAATGAGCAGTTCTTC
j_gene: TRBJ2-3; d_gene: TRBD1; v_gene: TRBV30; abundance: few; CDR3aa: CAWSVGTALTDTQYF; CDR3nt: TGTGCCTGGAGTGTCGGGACAGCCCTCACAGATACGCAGTATTTT